These T cell receptor beta chains were read from a single sample in a study of T-cell reconstitution after alpha-beta-depleted transplantation in children. TCRdb passed the PCR reads through MiXCR, listing each CDR3 protein once. The sample shows just under 550,000 distinct CDR3 sequences, approximately 16% of them seen only once. Material: PBMCs from the stem cell graft donor, obtained from the stem cell graft. The receptor set was obtained from a human donor who donated a stem cell graft to a child with acute lymphoblastic leukemia. The CDR3 runs from the conserved cysteine through the conserved F or W. Fields, in order: J gene, V gene, clone size, D gene, CDR3 protein, CDR3 DNA. The D gene is left open where the match is weak. Not every row has a clone size; where given, it reads once, few, many or a size class.

J gene: TRBJ2-3
V gene: TRBV29-1
clone size: few
D gene: -
CDR3 protein: CSVEGDKGVVDTQYF
CDR3 DNA: TGCAGCGTTGAAGGGGACAAGGGGGTTGTGGATACGCAGTATTTT

J gene: TRBJ2-2
V gene: TRBV4-1
clone size: -
D gene: -
CDR3 protein: CASSQDMRVRDGELFF
CDR3 DNA: TGCGCCAGCAGCCAAGATATGAGGGTACGAGACGGGGAGCTGTTTTTT

J gene: TRBJ1-5
V gene: TRBV7-8
clone size: few
D gene: -
CDR3 protein: CASSSRPGQPQHF
CDR3 DNA: TGTGCCAGCAGCTCTCGACCTGGTCAGCCCCAGCATTTT

J gene: TRBJ2-2
V gene: TRBV7-8
clone size: -
D gene: -
CDR3 protein: CASSRPYTGELFF
CDR3 DNA: TGTGCCAGCAGCAGGCCCTACACCGGGGAGCTGTTTTTT

J gene: TRBJ2-5
V gene: TRBV5-1
clone size: few
D gene: -
CDR3 protein: CASSLGPPETQYF
CDR3 DNA: TGCGCCAGCAGCTTGGGACCGCCAGAGACCCAGTACTTC

J gene: TRBJ2-1
V gene: TRBV24-1
clone size: -
D gene: -
CDR3 protein: CATSVVYGDVGHEQFF
CDR3 DNA: TGTGCCACCAGTGTAGTTTACGGGGACGTCGGGCATGAGCAGTTCTTC

J gene: TRBJ2-1
V gene: TRBV15
clone size: -
D gene: -
CDR3 protein: CATSRRAVDEQFF
CDR3 DNA: TGTGCCACCAGCAGAAGAGCGGTGGATGAGCAGTTCTTC

J gene: TRBJ2-7
V gene: TRBV2
clone size: few
D gene: -
CDR3 protein: CASSPRVSYEQYF
CDR3 DNA: TGTGCCAGCAGTCCCAGGGTCTCCTACGAGCAGTACTTC

J gene: TRBJ1-1
V gene: TRBV10-3
clone size: few
D gene: TRBD1
CDR3 protein: CAIERDRVLF
CDR3 DNA: TGTGCCATCGAGAGGGACAGGGTTCTCTTT

J gene: TRBJ2-7
V gene: TRBV12-3/TRBV12-4
clone size: -
D gene: -
CDR3 protein: CASRLQTGDYYEQYF
CDR3 DNA: TGTGCCAGCAGGCTCCAAACAGGGGACTACTACGAGCAGTACTTC

J gene: TRBJ2-1
V gene: TRBV11-3
clone size: few
D gene: TRBD2
CDR3 protein: CASSFQAGGPNNEQFF
CDR3 DNA: TGTGCCAGCAGCTTCCAAGCGGGAGGGCCCAACAATGAGCAGTTCTTC

J gene: TRBJ2-7
V gene: TRBV15
clone size: -
D gene: TRBD2
CDR3 protein: CATSRDKAGAYYEQYF
CDR3 DNA: TGTGCCACCAGCAGAGATAAGGCGGGAGCTTACTACGAGCAGTACTTC

J gene: TRBJ2-1
V gene: TRBV20-1
clone size: few
D gene: TRBD2
CDR3 protein: CSGREESSYNEQFF
CDR3 DNA: TGCAGTGGGCGGGAGGAAAGCTCCTACAATGAGCAGTTCTTC

J gene: TRBJ1-5
V gene: TRBV5-1
clone size: few
D gene: -
CDR3 protein: CASSPGINQPQHF
CDR3 DNA: TGCGCCAGCAGCCCCGGAATTAATCAGCCCCAGCATTTT

J gene: TRBJ2-7
V gene: TRBV20-1
clone size: few
D gene: -
CDR3 protein: CSAGKPGPRAYEQYF
CDR3 DNA: TGCAGTGCTGGAAAACCGGGACCCAGAGCCTACGAGCAGTACTTC

J gene: TRBJ2-7
V gene: TRBV20-1
clone size: few
D gene: TRBD2
CDR3 protein: CSARRGTSGRPYEQYF
CDR3 DNA: TGCAGTGCTCGAAGGGGGACTAGCGGGCGCCCCTACGAGCAGTACTTC

J gene: TRBJ2-7
V gene: TRBV12-3/TRBV12-4
clone size: few
D gene: TRBD2
CDR3 protein: CASSLAVSSGTYSYEQYF
CDR3 DNA: TGTGCCAGCAGTTTAGCGGTGTCTAGCGGAACATACTCCTACGAGCAGTACTTC

J gene: TRBJ1-2
V gene: TRBV4-1
clone size: few
D gene: -
CDR3 protein: CASSQTIWSRRFNYGYTF
CDR3 DNA: TGCGCCAGCAGCCAAACGATTTGGAGCAGGAGATTTAACTATGGCTACACCTTC

J gene: TRBJ1-1
V gene: TRBV18
clone size: -
D gene: -
CDR3 protein: CASSQIGQSLNTEAFF
CDR3 DNA: TGTGCCAGCTCACAAATCGGACAGTCCCTGAACACTGAAGCTTTCTTT

J gene: TRBJ2-3
V gene: TRBV12-3/TRBV12-4
clone size: few
D gene: -
CDR3 protein: CASRPGLRAGDTQYF
CDR3 DNA: TGTGCCAGCAGACCCGGACTAAGGGCAGGAGATACGCAGTATTTT

J gene: TRBJ2-7
V gene: TRBV14
clone size: -
D gene: -
CDR3 protein: CASSQANGIGIYEQYF
CDR3 DNA: TGTGCCAGCAGCCAAGCAAATGGCATTGGTATCTACGAGCAGTACTTC

J gene: TRBJ2-1
V gene: TRBV3-1
clone size: few
D gene: TRBD2
CDR3 protein: CASSYRLAGAPEQFF
CDR3 DNA: TGTGCCAGCAGCTATCGACTAGCGGGAGCCCCTGAGCAGTTCTTC

J gene: TRBJ2-5
V gene: TRBV27
clone size: -
D gene: -
CDR3 protein: CASQDREEETQYF
CDR3 DNA: TGTGCCAGCCAAGACAGGGAGGAAGAGACCCAGTACTTC

J gene: TRBJ2-1
V gene: TRBV7-9
clone size: -
D gene: -
CDR3 protein: CASSFQGESYNEQFF
CDR3 DNA: TGTGCCAGCAGCTTTCAGGGTGAGTCCTACAATGAGCAGTTCTTC

J gene: TRBJ1-4
V gene: TRBV5-1
clone size: -
D gene: TRBD1
CDR3 protein: CASSPRNRGVAATNEKLFF
CDR3 DNA: TGCGCCAGCAGCCCCCGCAACAGGGGAGTCGCGGCAACTAATGAAAAACTGTTTTTT

J gene: TRBJ2-3
V gene: TRBV12-3/TRBV12-4
clone size: -
D gene: TRBD2
CDR3 protein: CASTLPAGERENVGTDTQYF
CDR3 DNA: TGTGCCAGCACCCTCCCCGCGGGGGAGCGGGAGAATGTGGGCACAGATACGCAGTATTTT

J gene: TRBJ2-7
V gene: TRBV20-1
clone size: few
D gene: TRBD2
CDR3 protein: CSGDGASGSSYEQYF
CDR3 DNA: TGCAGTGGAGATGGAGCTAGCGGTTCTTCCTACGAGCAGTACTTC

J gene: TRBJ1-5
V gene: TRBV6-5
clone size: few
D gene: -
CDR3 protein: CASSYGWGGLDNQPQHF
CDR3 DNA: TGTGCCAGCAGTTACGGGTGGGGGGGCCTTGACAATCAGCCCCAGCATTTT

J gene: TRBJ2-7
V gene: TRBV5-1
clone size: few
D gene: TRBD1
CDR3 protein: CASSYQGASYEQYF
CDR3 DNA: TGCGCCAGCAGCTACCAGGGGGCCTCCTACGAGCAGTACTTC

J gene: TRBJ2-2
V gene: TRBV29-1
clone size: many
D gene: TRBD2
CDR3 protein: CSGRTSEAGELFF
CDR3 DNA: TGCAGCGGACGGACTAGCGAGGCCGGGGAGCTGTTTTTT

J gene: TRBJ1-2
V gene: TRBV20-1
clone size: -
D gene: -
CDR3 protein: CSARMQGQGGYTF
CDR3 DNA: TGCAGTGCTAGAATGCAGGGGCAGGGTGGCTACACCTTC

J gene: TRBJ2-3
V gene: TRBV6-2/TRBV6-3
clone size: -
D gene: -
CDR3 protein: CASIRPGVGTQYF
CDR3 DNA: TGTGCCAGCATCCGACCCGGGGTAGGGACGCAGTATTTT

J gene: TRBJ1-1
V gene: TRBV29-1
clone size: -
D gene: -
CDR3 protein: CSTEGRGEAFF
CDR3 DNA: TGCAGCACAGAAGGACGGGGTGAAGCTTTCTTT

J gene: TRBJ2-1
V gene: TRBV9
clone size: few
D gene: -
CDR3 protein: CASSVEGRYYNEQFF
CDR3 DNA: TGTGCCAGCAGCGTAGAGGGACGCTACTACAATGAGCAGTTCTTC

J gene: TRBJ2-5
V gene: TRBV4-1
clone size: many
D gene: -
CDR3 protein: CASSQDPPRSPEETQYF
CDR3 DNA: TGCGCCAGCAGCCAAGATCCCCCGAGGAGTCCCGAAGAGACCCAGTACTTC

J gene: TRBJ2-2
V gene: TRBV29-1
clone size: -
D gene: -
CDR3 protein: CSVGRLAGGTGELFF
CDR3 DNA: TGCAGCGTTGGAAGGCTAGCTGGGGGCACCGGGGAGCTGTTTTTT

J gene: TRBJ1-1
V gene: TRBV5-1
clone size: few
D gene: -
CDR3 protein: CASSLVPGANTEAFF
CDR3 DNA: TGCGCCAGCAGCTTGGTCCCGGGGGCGAACACTGAAGCTTTCTTT

J gene: TRBJ1-1
V gene: TRBV20-1
clone size: -
D gene: -
CDR3 protein: CSAVKWDTEAFF
CDR3 DNA: TGCAGTGCGGTTAAGTGGGACACTGAAGCTTTCTTT

J gene: TRBJ1-2
V gene: TRBV19
clone size: -
D gene: -
CDR3 protein: CASSTPGQSLYGYTF
CDR3 DNA: TGTGCCAGTAGTACCCCCGGACAGTCACTCTATGGCTACACCTTC

J gene: TRBJ1-2
V gene: TRBV5-1
clone size: -
D gene: -
CDR3 protein: CASTPDGPRTHGYTF
CDR3 DNA: TGCGCCAGCACCCCGGATGGGCCCCGAACCCATGGCTACACCTTC

J gene: TRBJ2-3
V gene: TRBV18
clone size: -
D gene: -
CDR3 protein: CASPDQRPGYTDTQYF
CDR3 DNA: TGTGCCAGCCCAGACCAGCGGCCAGGTTACACAGATACGCAGTATTTT

J gene: TRBJ2-3
V gene: TRBV10-3
clone size: few
D gene: -
CDR3 protein: CAISAPGVTDTQYF
CDR3 DNA: TGTGCCATCAGTGCCCCCGGTGTCACAGATACGCAGTATTTT

J gene: TRBJ1-4
V gene: TRBV12-3/TRBV12-4
clone size: -
D gene: -
CDR3 protein: CASSLGGVNEKLFF
CDR3 DNA: TGTGCCAGCAGTTTGGGGGGCGTGAATGAAAAACTGTTTTTT

J gene: TRBJ2-1
V gene: TRBV21-1
clone size: -
D gene: -
CDR3 protein: CASSKEAPAGSSYNEQFF
CDR3 DNA: TGTGCCAGCAGCAAAGAGGCCCCCGCCGGGAGCTCCTACAATGAGCAGTTCTTC

J gene: TRBJ2-6
V gene: TRBV6-1
clone size: few
D gene: -
CDR3 protein: CASTPRGYGANVLTF
CDR3 DNA: TGTGCCAGTACCCCGAGGGGTTATGGGGCCAACGTCCTGACTTTC

J gene: TRBJ2-3
V gene: TRBV11-2
clone size: -
D gene: -
CDR3 protein: CASSLTPLGGADTQYF
CDR3 DNA: TGTGCCAGCAGCTTAACCCCCCTTGGGGGAGCAGATACGCAGTATTTT

J gene: TRBJ2-1
V gene: TRBV20-1
clone size: few
D gene: TRBD1
CDR3 protein: CSASPWDRSSYNEQFF
CDR3 DNA: TGCAGTGCTAGCCCCTGGGACAGGAGCTCCTACAATGAGCAGTTCTTC

J gene: TRBJ1-5
V gene: TRBV7-8
clone size: -
D gene: -
CDR3 protein: CASSLGRIEKSSSNQPQHF
CDR3 DNA: TGTGCCAGCAGCTTGGGGAGGATAGAAAAGTCCAGTAGCAATCAGCCCCAGCATTTT

J gene: TRBJ2-7
V gene: TRBV15
clone size: -
D gene: TRBD2
CDR3 protein: CATSRDREGPYEQYF
CDR3 DNA: TGTGCCACCAGCAGAGATAGGGAGGGACCCTACGAGCAGTACTTC

J gene: TRBJ2-1
V gene: TRBV7-3
clone size: -
D gene: -
CDR3 protein: CASSLYPGLTYNEQFF
CDR3 DNA: TGTGCCAGCAGCTTATATCCGGGGCTCACCTACAATGAGCAGTTCTTC

J gene: TRBJ1-5
V gene: TRBV9
clone size: -
D gene: -
CDR3 protein: CASSVAGTEQPQHF
CDR3 DNA: TGTGCCAGCAGCGTAGCAGGGACGGAACAGCCCCAGCATTTT

J gene: TRBJ1-2
V gene: TRBV9
clone size: few
D gene: -
CDR3 protein: CASSGSGGSAGYTF
CDR3 DNA: TGTGCCAGCAGCGGTAGCGGGGGATCCGCTGGCTACACCTTC

J gene: TRBJ1-2
V gene: TRBV20-1
clone size: -
D gene: -
CDR3 protein: CSARGHLNYGYTF
CDR3 DNA: TGCAGTGCTAGAGGGCATCTAAACTATGGCTACACCTTC